This T cell receptor (beta chain) was obtained from a study of tumor and adjacent non-tumor tissue in lung cancer. Study-level points and caveats: Higher tumor TCR diversity was associated with shorter survival.

As for this clonotype: Its target is unknown.

The library came from three nested PCR rounds adapted from ARM-PCR protocols. Each CDR3 protein gets one entry after TCRdb re-called the multiplex PCR reads with MiXCR. The repertoire holds more than 75,000 distinct CDR3 sequences, with 80% as singletons. RNA was extracted from bulk tissue without any cell sorting. This non-tumor lung sample came from over 3 cm beyond the tumor edge. Sequencing was performed on distant non-tumor lung tissue. This receptor was identified in a man in his fifties or sixties with small cell lung cancer.

This CDR3 is CASSLDAGIFNEQFF. The CDR3 DNA is TGTGCCAGCAGCTTAGACGCGGGGATCTTCAATGAGCAGTTCTTC. The chain employs TRBV11-1 and TRBJ2-1, with D maybe TRBD2 (6 bases). Trimming shortened V by 1 base and J by 6 bases, and 13 bases separated the two germline ends. This CDR3 spans 15 amino acids. Germline V lookup: CDR1 SGHAT, CDR2 FQDESV (reference sequence).